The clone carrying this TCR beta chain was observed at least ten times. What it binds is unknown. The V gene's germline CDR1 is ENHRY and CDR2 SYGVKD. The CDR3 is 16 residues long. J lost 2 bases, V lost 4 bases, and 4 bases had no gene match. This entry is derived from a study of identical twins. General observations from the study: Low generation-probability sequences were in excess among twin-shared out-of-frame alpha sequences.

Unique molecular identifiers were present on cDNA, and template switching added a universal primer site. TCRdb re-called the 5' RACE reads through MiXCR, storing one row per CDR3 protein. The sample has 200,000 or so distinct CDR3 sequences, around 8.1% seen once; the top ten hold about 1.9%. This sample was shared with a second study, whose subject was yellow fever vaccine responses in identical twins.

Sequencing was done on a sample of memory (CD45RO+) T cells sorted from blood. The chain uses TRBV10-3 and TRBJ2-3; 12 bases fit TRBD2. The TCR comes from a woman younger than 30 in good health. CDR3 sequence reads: CAISAGTSGLTDTQYF. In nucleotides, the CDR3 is TGTGCCATCAGTGCTGGGACTAGCGGGCTCACAGATACGCAGTATTTT.